These 23 T cell receptor beta chains share one sample of origin, sequenced in a study of blood T cell repertoires in COVID-19. The assay was immunoSEQ multiplex PCR, and TCRdb's table has in-frame clones only and misses some. This table holds approximately 260,000 clones, 80% to 90% found once. Sequencing was carried out using peripheral blood. The receptors originated from a woman in her seventies with COVID-19, enrolled during active disease.

The rearrangement joins TRBV10-3 to TRBJ2-5, with TRBD1 as a possible D gene (5 bases). The germline gives CDR1 ENHRY, CDR2 SYGVKD. The CDR3 loop spans 14 amino acids. Trimming shortened V by 5 bases and J by 4 bases, and 14 bases separated the two germline ends. The DNA for the CDR3 is TGTGCCATCAGTCCCCAGGGTGGCGGAGAGACCCAGTACTTC. Its translation is CAISPQGGGETQYF.

This chain joins TRBV7-9 and TRBJ2-7; D gene uncertain. From germline, CDR1 is SEHNR and CDR2 FQNEAQ (reference sequence). This CDR3 is 11 amino acids long. V was trimmed by 5 bases and J by 4 bases, leaving 6 bases between them. The CDR3 loop is CASSPLYEQYF. The CDR3 nucleotides are TGTGCCAGCAGCCCGCTATACGAGCAGTACTTC.

J is TRBJ1-4 and V is TRBV5-1, with 7 bases lining up with TRBD1. Germline V gene sequence: CDR1 SGHRS, CDR2 YFSETQ. CDR3 length equals 15 residues. Losses at the gene ends were 0 bases for V and 10 bases for J; bases not matched to a gene: 9. The CDR3 loop is CASSLDGTEGTKLFF. As DNA, the CDR3 is TGCGCCAGCAGCTTGGATGGGACAGAGGGTACAAAACTGTTTTTT.

The CDR3 DNA is TGTGCCAGCAGCCAAGATGGGGCGGGAGGGACCCTGCACGAGCAGTACTTC. It specifies CASSQDGAGGTLHEQYF. The rearrangement links TRBV4-2 to TRBJ2-7; TRBD2 aligns across 9 bases. The CDR3 consists of 17 residues. CDR1 and CDR2 (germline): LGHNA, YNFKEQ. V lost 0 bases, J lost 5 bases, and 11 bases stayed unmatched.

V gene TRBV6-5 combines with J gene TRBJ2-3; D may be TRBD2 (5 bases). V lost 5 bases and J 6 bases, leaving 9 bases between the germline ends. The CDR3 loop spans 12 amino acids. The germline CDR1 and CDR2 sequences are MNHEY and SVGAGI. The CDR3 DNA sequence: TGTGCCAGCAGTCAAACTAGTGATACGCAGTATTTT. Its protein product is CASSQTSDTQYF.

Here the CDR3 reads CASRGGAHGGNTIYF. CDR3 bases: TGCGCCAGCAGAGGAGGGGCCCACGGCGGAAACACCATATATTTT. The rearrangement links TRBV10-1 to TRBJ1-3; the D gene is possibly TRBD1 (5 bases). The germline CDR1 and CDR2 sequences are WNHNN and SYGVQD (reference sequence). V was cut by 6 bases and J by 4 bases, with 16 bases left in between. This CDR3 is 15 amino acids long.

This chain connects TRBV6-5 to TRBJ2-5; possibly TRBD1 for D (5 bases). The CDR3 spans 14 residues. Germline V gives CDR1 MNHEY, CDR2 SVGAGI. Trimming removed 2 bases from V and 1 base from J, with 8 bases in between. The CDR3: CASSYVGAQETQYF. DNA of the CDR3: TGTGCCAGCAGTTACGTAGGGGCCCAAGAGACCCAGTACTTC.

The CDR3 nucleotides are TGTGCCAGCAGTTTGGACATTAACACTGAAGCTTTCTTT. As protein: CASSLDINTEAFF. The J gene is TRBJ1-1, the V gene TRBV12-3 or TRBV12-4, with D possibly TRBD1 on 5 matching bases. The CDR3 spans 13 residues. Deletions cut 3 bases from V and 2 bases from J, with 7 bases between.

This clone was observed a few times. This chain links TRBV5-6 with TRBJ1-1; 8 bases map to TRBD1. This CDR3 has 15 residues. The germline gives CDR1 SGHDT, CDR2 YYEEEE. Germline trimming cut 4 bases from V and 4 bases from J; bases unmatched to any gene: 9. This CDR3 is CASSPRQGWSTEAFF. The DNA of the CDR3 is TGTGCCAGCAGCCCAAGACAGGGGTGGAGCACTGAAGCTTTCTTT.

The chain is built from TRBV3-1 (or the pseudogene TRBV3-2) and TRBJ2-1; the match to TRBD1 covers 9 bases. The CDR3 runs to 15 residues. V dropped 4 bases and J dropped 7; count of bases not matched to a gene: 8. Germline values: CDR1 LGHDT, CDR2 YNNKEL (reference sequence). CDR3 in amino acids: CASSPLGDRVNEQFF. CDR3 bases: TGTGCCAGCAGCCCTCTCGGGGACAGGGTTAATGAGCAGTTCTTC.

The chain couples TRBV24-1 to TRBJ1-2, with D possibly matching TRBD1 (6 bases). This CDR3 is 13 amino acids long. The ends were cut back, 5 bases at V and 5 bases at J, with 11 bases in the middle. Per the germline V gene, CDR1 is KGHDR and CDR2 is SFDVKD. The CDR3 DNA is TGTGCCACCAGTGCGGGGGGCGCATATGGCTACACCTTC. Protein product: CATSAGGAYGYTF.

This clone was recorded a few times. The rearrangement uses TRBV10-1 and TRBJ2-7, with 9 bases that match TRBD1. Trimming at V came to 10 bases and at J to 5 bases, leaving 9 bases not matched to a gene. CDR1 and CDR2 (germline): WNHNN, SYGVQD (reference sequence). The CDR3 spans 13 residues. The CDR3 DNA reads TGCGCCACAAGGCCGGGACAGGGTGACGAGCAGTACTTC. The encoded protein is CATRPGQGDEQYF.

V and J are TRBV30 and TRBJ2-7; a possible D gene is TRBD2 (6 bases). The CDR3 runs 14 residues. CDR1 is GTSNPN, CDR2 SVGIG, per germline (reference sequence). The ends were cut back, 4 bases at V and 5 bases at J, with 18 bases in the middle. CDR3 region: CAWISGPYTHEQYF. The CDR3 DNA reads TGTGCCTGGATTAGCGGACCCTATACCCACGAGCAGTACTTC.

This sequence joins TRBV28 and TRBJ1-1; the D gene is possibly TRBD1 (6 bases). V lost 7 bases, J lost 5 bases, and 14 bases lay in between. The germline CDR1 and CDR2 sequences are MDHEN and SYDVKM. The CDR3 extends over 13 amino acids. This chain's CDR3 is CASILAGETEAFF. CDR3 bases: TGTGCCAGCATCCTTGCAGGGGAGACTGAAGCTTTCTTT. The full variable domain, its missing parts supplied by reference TRBV28 and TRBJ1-1, is DVKVTQSSRYLVKRTGEKVFLECVQDMDHENMFWYRQDPGLGLRLIYFSYDVKMKEKGDIPEGYSVSREKKERFSLILESASTNQTSMYLCASILAGETEAFFGQGTRLTVV.

This clone was seen only once. V usage is TRBV5-1 and J usage is TRBJ2-7; D might be TRBD2 (5 bases). Germline loops: CDR1 SGHRS, CDR2 YFSETQ. CDR3 length: 14 residues. V was trimmed by 4 bases and J by 7 bases, leaving 18 bases between them. The CDR3 sequence: CASSGASKSGEQYF. DNA of the CDR3: TGCGCCAGCAGCGGAGCGAGTAAGTCGGGAGAGCAGTACTTC.

For the CDR3, the DNA is TGTGCCAGCAGCGCCCGATTGGGCACCACGGGGTATGGCTACACCTTC. Amino acids: CASSARLGTTGYGYTF. The rearrangement uses TRBV9 and TRBJ1-2; D is undetermined. CDR3 length: 16 amino acids. The germline V gene encodes CDR1 SGDLS and CDR2 YYNGEE. V was cut by 3 bases and J by 5 bases, with 20 bases left in between.

This clone came up a few times. The gene calls are TRBV5-1 and TRBJ2-3, with D tentatively TRBD1 (7 bases). CDR1 is SGHRS, CDR2 YFSETQ, per germline. Trimming left V 4 bases short and J 6 bases short, with 15 bases between. This CDR3 has 14 residues. The CDR3 DNA sequence: TGCGCCAGCAGCCTACAGACAGGGACTGATACGCAGTATTTT. Protein sequence: CASSLQTGTDTQYF.

CDR3 region: CASSPMSGRVANYGYTF. For the CDR3, the DNA is TGTGCCAGCAGCCCGATGTCAGGGCGCGTAGCTAACTATGGCTACACCTTC. The gene calls are TRBV7-2 and TRBJ1-2; perhaps TRBD1 as D (5 bases). Per germline, CDR1 SGHTA and CDR2 FQGNSA. The CDR3 has 17 amino acids. Trimming shortened V by 5 bases and J by 0 bases, and 19 bases separated the two germline ends.

V usage is TRBV19 and J usage is TRBJ1-2; D might be TRBD1 (5 bases). The CDR3 covers 16 residues. Trimming stripped 5 bases from V and 7 bases from J, with 23 bases between. Looked up from germline, CDR1 is LNHDA and CDR2 is SQIVND (reference sequence). The CDR3 sequence: CASSVLPGERASGYTF. The CDR3, as DNA: TGTGCCAGTAGTGTTCTTCCGGGGGAGAGGGCGAGTGGCTACACCTTC. The full variable domain, its missing parts supplied by reference TRBV19 and TRBJ1-2, is DGGITQSPKYLFRKEGQNVTLSCEQNLNHDAMYWYRQDPGQGLRLIYYSQIVNDFQKGDIAEGYSVSREKKESFPLTVTSAQKNPTAFYLCASSVLPGERASGYTFGSGTRLTVV.

The count of this clone is one. The rearrangement links TRBV2 to TRBJ1-1, with a tentative D call TRBD1 (5 bases). With 10 bases removed from V and 9 bases from J, the gap between germline ends came to 21 bases. The germline V gene encodes CDR1 SNHLY and CDR2 FYNNEI. This CDR3 is built from 13 residues. The DNA of the CDR3 is TGTGCCATCAACCAAGGGGATTCGAGGAAAGCTTTCTTT. It encodes CAINQGDSRKAFF.

This clone was seen a few times. V usage is TRBV6-5 and J usage is TRBJ1-4; 8 nucleotides agree with TRBD1. With 6 bases clipped from V and 3 bases from J, the junction kept 3 bases outside the gene matches. CDR3 length: 14 amino acids. Germline CDR1 reads MNHEY; CDR2 reads SVGAGI. CDR3 in DNA: TGTGCCAGCAGGCTGACAGGGGCTAATGAAAAACTGTTTTTT. Translating gives CASRLTGANEKLFF.

The chain recombines TRBV5-1 with TRBJ2-7; TRBD2 matches at 8 bases. The V gene's germline CDR1 is SGHRS and CDR2 YFSETQ. This CDR3 is 15 amino acids long. Unmatched junction bases numbered 5, after V lost 1 base and J lost 2 bases. CDR3 region: CASSLSGRGTYEQYF. The CDR3, as DNA: TGCGCCAGCAGCTTGAGCGGGAGAGGAACCTACGAGCAGTACTTC.

The chain recombines TRBV19 with TRBJ2-1; unclear D gene. This CDR3 contains 13 residues. CDR1 and CDR2 from the germline V gene are LNHDA and SQIVND (reference sequence). The V end lost 5 bases, the J end lost 9 bases, and 14 bases lay between the germline ends. The CDR3 sequence is CASSASRPGEQFF. CDR3 in DNA: TGTGCCAGTAGTGCAAGCCGGCCGGGTGAGCAGTTCTTC.